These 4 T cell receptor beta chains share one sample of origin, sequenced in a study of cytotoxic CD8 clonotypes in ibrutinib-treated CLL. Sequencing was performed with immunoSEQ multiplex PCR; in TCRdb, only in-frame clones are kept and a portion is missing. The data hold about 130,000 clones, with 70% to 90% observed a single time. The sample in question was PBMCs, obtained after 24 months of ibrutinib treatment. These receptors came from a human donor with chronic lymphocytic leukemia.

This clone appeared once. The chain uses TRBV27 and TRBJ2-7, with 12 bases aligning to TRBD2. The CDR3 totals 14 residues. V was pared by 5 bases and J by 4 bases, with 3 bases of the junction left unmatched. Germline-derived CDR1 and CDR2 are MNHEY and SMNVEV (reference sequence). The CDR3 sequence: CASSPGTSGYEQYF. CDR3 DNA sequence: TGTGCCAGCAGTCCCGGGACTAGCGGGTACGAGCAGTACTTC.

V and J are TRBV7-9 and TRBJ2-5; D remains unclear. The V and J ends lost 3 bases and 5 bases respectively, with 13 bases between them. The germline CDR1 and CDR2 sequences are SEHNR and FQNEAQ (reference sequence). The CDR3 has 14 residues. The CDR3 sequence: CASSLPLDAETQYF. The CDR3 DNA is TGTGCCAGCAGCTTGCCGTTAGACGCGGAGACCCAGTACTTC.

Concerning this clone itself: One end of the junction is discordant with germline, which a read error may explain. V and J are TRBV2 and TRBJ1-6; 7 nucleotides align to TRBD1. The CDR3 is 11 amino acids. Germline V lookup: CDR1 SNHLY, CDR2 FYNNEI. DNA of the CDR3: TGTGCCAGCAGCGTCAGGGGGGGACAATACTTT. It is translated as CASSVRGGQYF.

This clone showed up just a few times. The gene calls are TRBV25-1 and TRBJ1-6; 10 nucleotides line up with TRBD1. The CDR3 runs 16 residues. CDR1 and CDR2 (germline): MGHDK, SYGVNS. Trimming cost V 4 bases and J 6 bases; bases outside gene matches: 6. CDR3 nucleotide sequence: TGTGCCAGCAGTGGTCTGACAGGGGGCGGTAATTCACCCCTCCACTTT. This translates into CASSGLTGGGNSPLHF.